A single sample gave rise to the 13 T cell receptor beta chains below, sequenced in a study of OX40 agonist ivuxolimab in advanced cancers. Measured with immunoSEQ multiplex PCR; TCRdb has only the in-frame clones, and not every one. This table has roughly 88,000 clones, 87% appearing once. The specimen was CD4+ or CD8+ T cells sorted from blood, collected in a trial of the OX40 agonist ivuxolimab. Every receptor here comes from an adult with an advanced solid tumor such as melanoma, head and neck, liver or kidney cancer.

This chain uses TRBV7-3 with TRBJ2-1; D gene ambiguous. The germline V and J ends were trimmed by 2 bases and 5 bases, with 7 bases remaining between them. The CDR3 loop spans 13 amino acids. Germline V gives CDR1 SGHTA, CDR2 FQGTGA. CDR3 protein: CASSLDGNNEQFF. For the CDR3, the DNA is TGTGCCAGCAGCTTAGACGGAAACAATGAGCAGTTCTTC.

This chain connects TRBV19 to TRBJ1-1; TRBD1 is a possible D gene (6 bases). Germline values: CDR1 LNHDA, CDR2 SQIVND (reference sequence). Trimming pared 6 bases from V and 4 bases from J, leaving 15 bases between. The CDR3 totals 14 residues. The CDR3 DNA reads TGTGCCAGTAGGAATCAGGGGAGGACCACTGAAGCTTTCTTT. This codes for CASRNQGRTTEAFF.

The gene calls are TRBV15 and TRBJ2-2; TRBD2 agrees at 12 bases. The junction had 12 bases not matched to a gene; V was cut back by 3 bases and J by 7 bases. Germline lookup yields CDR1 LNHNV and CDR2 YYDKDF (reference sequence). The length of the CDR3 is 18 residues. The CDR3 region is CATSRAGLAGHRGGELFF. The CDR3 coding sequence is TGTGCCACCAGCAGGGCGGGACTAGCGGGTCATCGTGGCGGGGAGCTGTTTTTT.

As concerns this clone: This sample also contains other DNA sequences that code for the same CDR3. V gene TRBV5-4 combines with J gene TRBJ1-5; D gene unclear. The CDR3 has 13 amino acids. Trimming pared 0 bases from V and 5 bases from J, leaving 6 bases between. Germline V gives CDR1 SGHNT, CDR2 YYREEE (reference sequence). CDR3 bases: TGTGCCAGCAGCTTGGACATTTATCAGCCCCAGCATTTT. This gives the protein CASSLDIYQPQHF.

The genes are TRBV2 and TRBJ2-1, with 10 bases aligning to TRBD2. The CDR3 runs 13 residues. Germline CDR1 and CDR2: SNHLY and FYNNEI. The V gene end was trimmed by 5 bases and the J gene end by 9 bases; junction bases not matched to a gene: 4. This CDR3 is CASSSVAGGEQFF. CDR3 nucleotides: TGTGCCAGCAGTTCAGTAGCGGGAGGTGAGCAGTTCTTC.

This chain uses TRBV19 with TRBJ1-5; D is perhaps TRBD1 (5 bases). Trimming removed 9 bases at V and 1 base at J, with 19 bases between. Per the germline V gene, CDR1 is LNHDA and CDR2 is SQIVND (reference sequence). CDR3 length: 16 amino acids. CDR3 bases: TGTGCCAGCCAACCTCAGTTATGGGGCAGCAATCAGCCCCAGCATTTT. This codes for CASQPQLWGSNQPQHF.

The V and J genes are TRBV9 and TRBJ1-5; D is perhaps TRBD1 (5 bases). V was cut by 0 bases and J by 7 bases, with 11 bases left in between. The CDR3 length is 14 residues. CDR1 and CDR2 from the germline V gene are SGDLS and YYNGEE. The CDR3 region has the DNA TGTGCCAGCAGCGTAGGGGGCCTATCGCAGCCCCAGCATTTT. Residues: CASSVGGLSQPQHF.

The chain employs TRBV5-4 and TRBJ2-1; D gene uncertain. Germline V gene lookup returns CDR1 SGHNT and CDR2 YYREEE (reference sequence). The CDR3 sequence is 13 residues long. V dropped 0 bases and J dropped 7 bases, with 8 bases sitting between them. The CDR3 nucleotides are TGTGCCAGCAGCTTGGGCCCCCAAAATGAGCAGTTCTTC. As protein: CASSLGPQNEQFF. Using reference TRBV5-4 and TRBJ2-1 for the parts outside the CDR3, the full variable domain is ETGVTQSPTHLIKTRGQQVTLRCSSQSGHNTVSWYQQALGQGPQFIFQYYREEENGRGNFPPRFSGLQFPNYSSELNVNALELDDSALYLCASSLGPQNEQFFGPGTRLTVL.

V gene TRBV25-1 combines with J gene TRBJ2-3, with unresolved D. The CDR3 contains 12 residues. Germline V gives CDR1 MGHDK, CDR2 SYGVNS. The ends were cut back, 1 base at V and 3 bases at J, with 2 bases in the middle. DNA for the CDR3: TGTGCCAGCAGTGAATTGACAGATACGCAGTATTTT. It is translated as CASSELTDTQYF.

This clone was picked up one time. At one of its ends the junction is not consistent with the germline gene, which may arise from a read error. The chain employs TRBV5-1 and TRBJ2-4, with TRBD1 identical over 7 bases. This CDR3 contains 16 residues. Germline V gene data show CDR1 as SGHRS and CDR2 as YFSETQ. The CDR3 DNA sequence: TGCGCCAGCAGCTTGGAACCTACAGGGGCCACAAACATTCAGTACTTC. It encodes CASSLEPTGATNIQYF.

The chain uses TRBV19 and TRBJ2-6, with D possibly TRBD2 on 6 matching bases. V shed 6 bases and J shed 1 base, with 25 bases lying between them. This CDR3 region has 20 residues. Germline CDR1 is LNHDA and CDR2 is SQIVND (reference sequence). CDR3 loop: CASRPNRGTSSWSGANVLTF. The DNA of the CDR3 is TGTGCCAGTAGACCCAACCGCGGGACTTCCTCCTGGTCTGGGGCCAACGTCCTGACTTTC.

The CDR3 spells CASSPGTSVYQETQYF. For the CDR3, the DNA is TGTGCCAGCTCACCTGGGACTAGCGTTTACCAAGAGACCCAGTACTTC. This chain links TRBV18 with TRBJ2-5, with 10 bases lining up with TRBD2. V gave up 3 bases and J gave up 0 bases; unmatched junction bases: 4. Germline loops: CDR1 KGHSH, CDR2 LQKENI. The CDR3 runs to 16 residues.

CDR3 amino acids: CASSSPRQGRTDTQYF. CDR3 coding DNA: TGTGCCAGCAGTTCCCCGAGACAGGGCCGCACAGATACGCAGTATTTT. The chain links TRBV27 to TRBJ2-3, with 7 bases aligning to TRBD1. Germline CDR1 reads MNHEY; CDR2 reads SMNVEV (reference sequence). The J segment lost 1 base and the V segment lost 4 bases, leaving 8 bases of the junction unmatched. The CDR3 consists of 16 residues.